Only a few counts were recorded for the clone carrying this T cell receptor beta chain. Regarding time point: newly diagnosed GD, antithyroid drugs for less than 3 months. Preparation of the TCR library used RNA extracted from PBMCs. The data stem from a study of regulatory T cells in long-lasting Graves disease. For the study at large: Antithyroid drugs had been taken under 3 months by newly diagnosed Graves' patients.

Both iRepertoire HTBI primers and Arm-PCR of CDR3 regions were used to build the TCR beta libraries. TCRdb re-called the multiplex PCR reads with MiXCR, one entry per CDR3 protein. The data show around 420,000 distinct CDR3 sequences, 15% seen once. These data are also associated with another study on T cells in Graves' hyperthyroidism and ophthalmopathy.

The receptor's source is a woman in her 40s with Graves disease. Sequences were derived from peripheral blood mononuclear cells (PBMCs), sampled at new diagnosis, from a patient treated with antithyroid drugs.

Written as DNA, the CDR3 is TGTGCCAGCAGCTTACGCGGGGGGACACTAGCCAAAAACATTCAGTACTTC. It yields the protein CASSLRGGTLAKNIQYF. The rearrangement uses TRBV7-2 and TRBJ2-4, with TRBD2 matching 8 bases. Unmatched junction bases numbered 6, after V lost 2 bases and J lost 0 bases. Germline CDR1 reads SGHTA; CDR2 reads FQGNSA. The CDR3 contains 17 residues. Supplemented by reference TRBV7-2 and TRBJ2-4, the full variable domain reads GAGVSQSPSNKVTEKGKDVELRCDPISGHTALYWYRQSLGQGLEFLIYFQGNSAPDKSGLPSDRFSAERTGGSVSTLTIQRTQQEDSAVYLCASSLRGGTLAKNIQYFGAGTRLSVL.